The entry below gives a single TCR beta chain sequence along with its context. The sample is drawn from a study of human T cells and chemical hapten exposure. For the study at large: Upper-back patch tests with 0.01% DPC were read at 6 days.

Regarding time point: patch test 2, 6 weeks after DPC sensitization. Sample treatment: therapeutic diphenylcyclopropenone sensitization with weekly scalp DPC. Researchers extracted total RNA from unfractionated whole blood. Library construction involved attaching unique molecular identifiers to individual cDNA molecules, which allowed quantitative, reproducible TCR counting. Each CDR3 protein is one row after TCRdb ran MiXCR on the RACE reads. In the table there are 35,000 to 50,000 distinct CDR3 sequences, more than 9% of which are singletons. Losses at the gene ends were 0 bases for V and 2 bases for J; bases not matched to a gene: 1. The CDR3 runs 14 residues. Per the germline V gene, CDR1 is DFQATT and CDR2 is SNEGSKA (reference sequence).

This receptor was taken from a woman in her twenties or thirties with alopecia areata. Some clones in this sample may be carry-over from other donors' samples. Material: whole blood, obtained in connection with sensitization to the hapten diphenylcyclopropenone (DPC). The chain links TRBV20-1 to TRBJ2-3, with 8 nucleotides matching TRBD1. The CDR3 protein is CSARDRGLTDTQYF. CDR3 bases: TGCAGTGCTAGAGACAGGGGGCTCACAGATACGCAGTATTTT.